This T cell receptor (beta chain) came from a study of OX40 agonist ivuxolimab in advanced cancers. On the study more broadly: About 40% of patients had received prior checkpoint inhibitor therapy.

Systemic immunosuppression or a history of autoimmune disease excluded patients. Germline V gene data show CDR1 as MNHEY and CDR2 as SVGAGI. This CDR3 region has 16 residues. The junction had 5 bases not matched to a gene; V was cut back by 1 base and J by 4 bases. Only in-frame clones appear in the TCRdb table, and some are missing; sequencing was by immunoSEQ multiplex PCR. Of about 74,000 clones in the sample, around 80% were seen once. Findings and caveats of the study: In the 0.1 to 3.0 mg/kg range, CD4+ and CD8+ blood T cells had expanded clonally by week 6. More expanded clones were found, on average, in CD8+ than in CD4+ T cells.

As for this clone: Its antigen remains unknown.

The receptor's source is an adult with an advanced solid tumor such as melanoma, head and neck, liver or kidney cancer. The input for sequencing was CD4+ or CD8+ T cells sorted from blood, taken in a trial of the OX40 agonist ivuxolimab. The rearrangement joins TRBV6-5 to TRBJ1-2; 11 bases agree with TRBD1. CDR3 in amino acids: CASSYLRTGGGYGYTF. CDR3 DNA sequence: TGTGCCAGCAGTTACTTAAGGACAGGGGGCGGCTATGGCTACACCTTC.